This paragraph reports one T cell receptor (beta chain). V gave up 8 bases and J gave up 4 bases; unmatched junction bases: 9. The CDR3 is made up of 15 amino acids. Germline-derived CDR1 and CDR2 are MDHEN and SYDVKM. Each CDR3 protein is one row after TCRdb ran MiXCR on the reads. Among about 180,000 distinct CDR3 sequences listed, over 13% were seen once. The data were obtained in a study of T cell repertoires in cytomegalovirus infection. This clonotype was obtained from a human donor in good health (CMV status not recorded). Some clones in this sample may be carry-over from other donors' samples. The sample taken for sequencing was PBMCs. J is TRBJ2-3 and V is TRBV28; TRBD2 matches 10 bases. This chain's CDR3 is CASSPSGRGADTQYF. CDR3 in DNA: TGTGCCAGCTCCCCGAGCGGGAGGGGGGCAGATACGCAGTATTTT.